This entry lists 14 T cell receptor beta chains sequenced from one sample in a study of OX40 agonist ivuxolimab in advanced cancers. Only in-frame clones appear in the TCRdb table, and some are missing; sequencing was by immunoSEQ multiplex PCR. The table includes tens of thousands of clones, more than 75% detected once. Sequences were derived from CD4+ or CD8+ T cells sorted from blood, sampled in a trial of the OX40 agonist ivuxolimab. These receptors were taken from an adult with an advanced solid tumor such as melanoma, head and neck, liver or kidney cancer.

This clone has only a few counts. The gene calls are TRBV19 and TRBJ2-1; TRBD2 agrees at 13 bases. CDR3 size: 16 residues. The junction had 8 bases not matched to a gene; V was cut back by 5 bases and J by 7 bases. Germline-derived CDR1 and CDR2 are LNHDA and SQIVND (reference sequence). The CDR3 region is CASSPHSGLAGNEQFF. CDR3 DNA: TGTGCCAGTAGTCCCCACTCGGGACTAGCGGGGAATGAGCAGTTCTTC.

V usage is TRBV2 and J usage is TRBJ1-1; D not resolved. The CDR3 loop spans 12 amino acids. Germline assignment: CDR1 SNHLY and CDR2 FYNNEI. Trimming cost V 11 bases and J 3 bases, with 13 bases left between them. DNA for the CDR3: TGTGCCGGGGTTACGGGTTACACTGAAGCTTTCTTT. Translated, it gives CAGVTGYTEAFF.

The chain is built from TRBV27 and TRBJ2-7, with TRBD1 matching over 8 bases. This CDR3 spans 15 amino acids. Germline V gene data show CDR1 as MNHEY and CDR2 as SMNVEV (reference sequence). Trimming cost V 7 bases and J 3 bases; bases outside gene matches: 11. CDR3 sequence: CASIHPGTGNYEQYF. CDR3 sequence (DNA): TGTGCCAGCATCCACCCCGGGACAGGAAACTACGAGCAGTACTTC.

The V gene is TRBV6-5, the J gene TRBJ2-1, with 7 bases lining up with TRBD2. The V gene end was trimmed by 4 bases and the J gene end by 2 bases; junction bases not matched to a gene: 8. The CDR3 spans 16 residues. Germline V CDR1 and CDR2: MNHEY, SVGAGI. Written as DNA, the CDR3 is TGTGCCAGCAGTTGGGAGGGAGTAACGCCCTACAATGAGCAGTTCTTC. This translates into CASSWEGVTPYNEQFF.

The rearrangement links TRBV13 to TRBJ2-2, with TRBD2 identical over 13 bases. This CDR3 has 18 amino acids. V lost 4 bases and J lost 7; bases outside the gene matches: 12. CDR1 is PRHDT, CDR2 FYEKMQ, per germline (reference sequence). The CDR3 here is CASSSPGLAGLDGGELFF. Written as DNA, the CDR3 is TGTGCCAGCAGCTCGCCGGGACTAGCGGGATTGGATGGCGGGGAGCTGTTTTTT.

This chain connects TRBV4-3 to TRBJ2-2; D is unclear. In germline, CDR1 is LGHNA, CDR2 YSLEER. Trimming shortened V by 1 base and J by 6 bases, and 15 bases separated the two germline ends. The CDR3 is 16 amino acids. As DNA, the CDR3 is TGCGCCAGCAGCCAAGGGGCCGGTATTTTGGCCGGGGAGCTGTTTTTT. Its translation: CASSQGAGILAGELFF.

Only one count was recorded for this clone. This sequence joins TRBV29-1 and TRBJ2-6, with D tentatively TRBD2 (5 bases). V lost 6 bases, J lost 0 bases, and 15 bases lay in between. There are 16 residues in the CDR3. Looked up from germline, CDR1 is SQVTM and CDR2 is ANQGSEA. The CDR3, as DNA: TGCAGCGTCCTAGGGAGCCACTTCTCTGGGGCCAACGTCCTGACTTTC. Protein product: CSVLGSHFSGANVLTF. Using reference TRBV29-1 and TRBJ2-6 for the parts outside the CDR3, the full variable domain is SAVISQKPSRDICQRGTSLTIQCQVDSQVTMMFWYRQQPGQSLTLIATANQGSEATYESGFVIDKFPISRPNLTFSTLTVSNMSPEDSSIYLCSVLGSHFSGANVLTFGAGSRLTVL.

The chain employs TRBV28 and TRBJ2-3; TRBD1 matches 9 bases. The CDR3 is 15 residues long. V lost 5 bases and J lost 3; bases outside the gene matches: 6. The V gene's germline CDR1 is MDHEN and CDR2 SYDVKM. This chain's CDR3 is CASSARDRVTDTQYF. The CDR3 coding sequence is TGTGCCAGCAGTGCCCGGGACAGGGTTACAGATACGCAGTATTTT.

V is TRBV18 and J is TRBJ2-1; weak D call: TRBD2 (6 bases). Trimming pared 5 bases from V and 5 bases from J, leaving 13 bases between. The CDR3 totals 14 residues. The germline V gene has CDR1 KGHSH and CDR2 LQKENI. CDR3 loop: CASSYRLGDNEQFF. Written as DNA, the CDR3 is TGTGCCAGCTCATATAGACTAGGTGACAATGAGCAGTTCTTC.

The chain carries TRBV4-1 and TRBJ2-7; 12 bases fit TRBD2. The germline CDR1 and CDR2 sequences are MGHRA and YSYEKL. The V and J ends lost 1 base and 7 bases, in that order; junction bases with no gene match: 8. This CDR3 has 16 residues. CDR3 amino acids: CASSQGRLAGVKEQYF. CDR3 sequence (DNA): TGCGCCAGCAGCCAAGGTAGACTAGCGGGAGTAAAAGAGCAGTACTTC.

The chain uses TRBV2 and TRBJ2-2; 7 bases are a match to TRBD1. Trimming took 8 bases from V and 7 from J; bases not matched to a gene: 10. CDR1 is SNHLY and CDR2 is FYNNEI in the germline V gene. The CDR3 length is 14 residues. CDR3 sequence: CASRDRVIDGELFF. In DNA form, the CDR3 reads TGTGCCAGCCGAGACAGGGTGATTGACGGGGAGCTGTTTTTT.

The genes are TRBV11-2 and TRBJ2-1; 10 positions agree with TRBD1. Germline V lookup: CDR1 SGHAT, CDR2 FQNNGV. The V segment lost 5 bases and the J segment 0 bases; nucleotides outside the gene matches: 13. CDR3 size: 19 residues. CDR3 bases: TGTGCCAGCAGCCGAACTCGACAGGGGGCAGGAGCCTCCTACAATGAGCAGTTCTTC. Amino acid sequence: CASSRTRQGAGASYNEQFF.

The rearrangement uses TRBV2 and TRBJ1-2; no firm D call. V was clipped by 3 bases and J by 0 bases, with 5 bases between them. The CDR3 contains 13 residues. The germline CDR1 and CDR2 sequences are SNHLY and FYNNEI. CDR3 bases: TGTGCCAGCAGTGAGGAAGCTAACTATGGCTACACCTTC. It yields the protein CASSEEANYGYTF.

The rearrangement joins TRBV19 to TRBJ1-5; D not resolved. Germline CDR1 is LNHDA and CDR2 is SQIVND (reference sequence). The CDR3 sequence is 15 residues long. V was trimmed by 3 bases and J by 0 bases, leaving 9 bases between them. The CDR3 sequence: CASSMLGVSNQPQHF. As DNA, the CDR3 is TGTGCCAGTAGTATGTTGGGCGTTAGCAATCAGCCCCAGCATTTT.